The TCR beta chain under discussion was sequenced for a study of metastatic and nonmetastatic thyroid tumors. Across the whole study: Repertoires from blood and tumor or nodule tissue of malignant and benign thyroid patients were compared.

All patients were untreated before thyroid surgery. This clone was seen a few times. The antigen is unknown. Whole-study results and caveats: As reported, TCR beta diversity in blood and tumor was significantly higher in malignant thyroid tumors than in benign nodules.

CDR1 is MNHNS and CDR2 is SASEGT in the germline V gene. Between the trimmed V and J ends, which lost 6 bases and 0 bases, there was a span of 9 bases. The CDR3 loop spans 13 amino acids. As handled by the study authors: What underpinned the distant-metastasis classifier for papillary thyroid cancer was the set of CDR3 differences across clinicopathological groups. From the PCR reads, TCRdb re-called clones with MiXCR. V and J calls and clone size were set by TCRdb, not the authors. The sample records about 15,000 clones, 20% to 30% being singletons. The chain links TRBV6-1 to TRBJ2-7; tentatively, D is TRBD1 (5 bases). The sequence was collected from a female donor with papillary thyroid cancer or a benign thyroid nodule (not recorded which). Some clones in this sample may be carry-over from other donors' samples. Sequenced input: tumor tissue. The CDR3 DNA is TGTGCCAGCAGAAGAGACAGCTCCTACGAGCAGTACTTC. Protein: CASRRDSSYEQYF.